These T cell receptor beta chains were read from a single sample in a study of identical twins. One entry per CDR3 protein results from TCRdb running MiXCR on the 5' RACE reads. The sample comprises roughly 630,000 distinct CDR3 sequences, 7.1% of which are singletons, and roughly 1.6% rests with the top ten. The same data also contributed to another study, on yellow fever vaccine responses in identical twins.

Material: PBMCs. The receptors stem from a woman under 30 in good health. CDR3s include the opening cysteine and the closing phenylalanine or tryptophan. The D gene is left open where the match is weak. The size field is filled for only some rows; it gives once, few, many or a size class.

V gene	J gene	D gene	clone size	CDR3 protein	CDR3 DNA
TRBV7-2	TRBJ2-5	NA	NA	CASSKEQGWETQYF	TGTGCCAGCAGCAAAGAACAGGGTTGGGAGACCCAGTACTTC
TRBV20-1	TRBJ2-1	TRBD1	NA	CSANRDRGHNEQFF	TGCAGTGCTAACCGGGACAGGGGTCACAATGAGCAGTTCTTC
TRBV20-1	TRBJ2-1	TRBD2	NA	CSARAPGLAGPGNEQFF	TGCAGTGCTAGAGCTCCGGGACTAGCGGGGCCCGGGAATGAGCAGTTCTTC
TRBV6-1	TRBJ2-3	NA	NA	CASSVILGDTQYF	TGTGCCAGCAGTGTAATACTGGGCGATACGCAGTATTTT
TRBV10-3	TRBJ2-1	TRBD2	many	CAISPSGVSYNEQFF	TGTGCCATCAGCCCGAGCGGGGTTTCCTACAATGAGCAGTTCTTC
TRBV10-2	TRBJ1-2	TRBD1	many	CASSEDRVGDGYTF	TGCGCCAGCAGTGAGGACAGGGTAGGGGATGGCTACACCTTC
TRBV29-1	TRBJ2-1	NA	NA	CSVDPGTYVNEQFF	TGCAGCGTTGACCCCGGGACCTACGTCAATGAGCAGTTCTTC
TRBV20-1	TRBJ2-3	NA	few	CSARSSTAVDTQYF	TGCAGTGCTAGGTCTAGCACTGCCGTAGATACGCAGTATTTT
TRBV12-3/TRBV12-4	TRBJ1-2	NA	NA	CASSSKPPGQLLYGYTF	TGTGCCAGCAGTTCCAAGCCCCCCGGACAGCTTCTATATGGCTACACCTTC
TRBV12-3/TRBV12-4	TRBJ2-3	NA	NA	CASSPTDRGAGADTQYF	TGTGCCAGCAGTCCCACGGATCGGGGGGCGGGAGCAGATACGCAGTATTTT
TRBV4-1	TRBJ2-3	TRBD2	many	CASSQEAAGGPSDTQYF	TGCGCCAGCAGCCAAGAAGCGGCGGGAGGGCCTTCGGATACGCAGTATTTT
TRBV3-1	TRBJ2-2	NA	many	CASSQDKRVPNTGELFF	TGTGCCAGCAGCCAAGATAAGAGGGTACCGAACACCGGGGAGCTGTTTTTT
TRBV11-2	TRBJ2-5	TRBD2	few	CASSLDREAGEGQETQYF	TGTGCCAGCAGCTTAGACCGCGAAGCGGGAGAGGGCCAAGAGACCCAGTACTTC
TRBV27	TRBJ1-2	TRBD1	few	CASSFLTGEDGYTF	TGTGCCAGCAGTTTTCTGACAGGGGAGGATGGCTACACCTTC
TRBV20-1	TRBJ2-3	TRBD2	many	CSASRTSGGKGPDTQYF	TGCAGTGCTAGCCGGACTAGCGGGGGGAAGGGCCCAGATACGCAGTATTTT
TRBV15	TRBJ2-1	TRBD1	NA	CATSREPSGQGAFEQFF	TGTGCCACCAGCAGAGAACCCTCGGGACAGGGGGCATTCGAGCAGTTCTTC
TRBV12-3/TRBV12-4	TRBJ2-7	TRBD1	NA	CASSATGAYEQYF	TGTGCCAGCAGTGCAACAGGGGCCTACGAGCAGTACTTC
TRBV6-2/TRBV6-3	TRBJ2-3	TRBD2	few	CASSSQRGRTDTQYF	TGTGCCAGCAGTTCGCAGCGGGGACGCACAGATACGCAGTATTTT
TRBV5-1	TRBJ2-6	NA	few	CASSLVGISRTGANVLTF	TGCGCCAGCAGCTTGGTAGGTATCTCACGAACTGGGGCCAACGTCCTGACTTTC
TRBV18	TRBJ1-1	NA	NA	CASSPVQLTTHMEAFF	TGTGCCAGCTCACCAGTCCAGTTGACAACCCACATGGAAGCTTTCTTT
TRBV7-9	TRBJ2-1	TRBD2	many	CASSSIAGGPTNEQFF	TGTGCCAGCAGCTCAATAGCGGGAGGGCCTACGAATGAGCAGTTCTTC
TRBV12-3/TRBV12-4	TRBJ2-2	TRBD2	few	CASSLGSLSSTTSGWNTGELFF	TGTGCCAGCAGTTTAGGGTCACTCTCCTCCACGACTAGCGGATGGAACACCGGGGAGCTGTTTTTT
TRBV5-1	TRBJ1-1	TRBD1	many	CASTRDRQNTEAFF	TGCGCCAGCACTCGGGACAGACAGAACACTGAAGCTTTCTTT
TRBV20-1	TRBJ1-6	TRBD1	many	CSAQDRGYPPLHF	TGCAGTGCCCAAGACAGGGGTTACCCACCCCTCCACTTT
TRBV6-2/TRBV6-3	TRBJ1-2	TRBD1	few	CASSRQGSGYTF	TGTGCCAGCAGTCGACAGGGTTCGGGCTACACCTTC
TRBV9	TRBJ1-6	TRBD1	many	CASSANRGQGSPLHF	TGTGCCAGCAGCGCAAACAGGGGGCAAGGCTCACCCCTCCACTTT
TRBV7-6	TRBJ2-1	NA	NA	CASSALELFSSYNEQFF	TGTGCCAGCAGCGCCCTTGAGTTATTTAGCTCCTACAATGAGCAGTTCTTC
TRBV20-1	TRBJ2-5	TRBD2	NA	CSARDSGAYQETQYF	TGCAGTGCTAGGGATAGCGGGGCATACCAAGAGACCCAGTACTTC
TRBV28	TRBJ2-2	TRBD2	NA	CASTGLAGLAGELFF	TGTGCCAGCACAGGACTAGCGGGGCTCGCCGGGGAGCTGTTTTTT
TRBV6-1	TRBJ1-4	NA	NA	CASSPGGRNEKLFF	TGTGCCAGCAGCCCGGGGGGGCGTAATGAAAAACTGTTTTTT
TRBV3-1	TRBJ2-7	TRBD1	NA	CATTQMGQGADEQYF	TGTGCCACCACCCAAATGGGACAGGGGGCGGATGAGCAGTACTTC
TRBV6-1	TRBJ2-1	TRBD1	NA	CASRTGVSYNEQFF	TGTGCCAGCAGGACAGGGGTAAGCTACAATGAGCAGTTCTTC
TRBV20-1	TRBJ2-1	NA	NA	CSARAAGYYNEQFF	TGCAGTGCTAGAGCGGCGGGTTACTACAATGAGCAGTTCTTC
TRBV18	TRBJ1-2	NA	NA	CASSHGTYGYTF	TGTGCCAGCTCACACGGGACCTATGGCTACACCTTC
TRBV5-6	TRBJ2-7	NA	many	CASSFTSYEQYF	TGTGCCAGCAGCTTCACAAGCTACGAGCAGTACTTC
TRBV7-9	TRBJ2-3	TRBD1	few	CASSLAGTGITDTQYF	TGTGCCAGCAGCTTAGCGGGGACAGGAATCACAGATACGCAGTATTTT
TRBV29-1	TRBJ2-7	TRBD1	few	CSVEGYRGPPYEQYF	TGCAGCGTTGAAGGGTACAGGGGGCCCCCCTACGAGCAGTACTTC
TRBV4-1	TRBJ1-1	TRBD1	NA	CASSRNRGNTEAFF	TGCGCCAGCAGCCGAAACAGGGGGAACACTGAAGCTTTCTTT
TRBV12-3/TRBV12-4	TRBJ2-5	TRBD2	few	CASSPPYSGRAKETQYF	TGTGCCAGCAGTCCCCCCTATAGCGGGAGGGCGAAAGAGACCCAGTACTTC
TRBV7-6	TRBJ2-1	TRBD2	NA	CASSLNGLAGGSSYNEQFF	TGTGCCAGCAGCTTAAACGGACTAGCGGGCGGAAGCTCCTACAATGAGCAGTTCTTC
TRBV20-1	TRBJ2-7	NA	NA	CSARDRQTQESYEQYF	TGCAGTGCTAGAGATAGGCAGACCCAGGAATCCTACGAGCAGTACTTC
TRBV4-2	TRBJ2-2	NA	NA	CASSPGNANTGELFF	TGTGCCAGCAGCCCGGGGAACGCGAACACCGGGGAGCTGTTTTTT
TRBV12-3/TRBV12-4	TRBJ2-4	TRBD2	many	CASSLWQGGLAVNLQYF	TGTGCCAGCAGTTTATGGCAGGGTGGACTAGCGGTAAATCTTCAGTACTTC
TRBV7-6	TRBJ2-3	NA	few	CASSSGSDTQYF	TGTGCCAGCAGCTCCGGAAGCGATACGCAGTATTTT
TRBV5-5	TRBJ1-3	NA	many	CASSRGGAGNTIYF	TGTGCCAGCAGCCGCGGGGGGGCTGGAAACACCATATATTTT
TRBV20-1	TRBJ2-3	NA	NA	CSALEGRTDTQYF	TGCAGTGCCCTAGAAGGGCGGACAGATACGCAGTATTTT
TRBV12-3/TRBV12-4	TRBJ2-7	NA	few	CASSRSLGALEQYF	TGTGCCAGCAGTAGGTCGTTGGGTGCCTTGGAGCAGTACTTC
TRBV5-5	TRBJ2-5	NA	few	CASSFGSRRKETQYF	TGTGCCAGCAGCTTCGGGTCGAGGAGAAAAGAGACCCAGTACTTC
TRBV27	TRBJ1-2	NA	few	CASSLQGVGYTF	TGTGCCAGCAGTCTACAGGGAGTGGGCTACACCTTC
TRBV2	TRBJ2-3	TRBD2	NA	CAISSDIPHSGGAIDTQYF	TGTGCCATCAGTTCCGATATTCCCCATAGCGGGGGGGCCATAGATACGCAGTATTTT
TRBV5-4	TRBJ2-6	NA	once	CASSRGHAVSGANVLTF	TGTGCCAGCAGCCGGGGACACGCCGTCTCTGGGGCCAACGTCCTGACTTTC
TRBV7-9	TRBJ1-2	NA	many	CASSLFDSGSLNYGYTF	TGTGCCAGCAGCTTATTCGATTCCGGGAGTCTTAACTATGGCTACACCTTC
TRBV2	TRBJ2-3	TRBD1	NA	CASSGEIPGGFTDTQYF	TGTGCCAGCAGTGGAGAGATCCCAGGGGGTTTCACAGATACGCAGTATTTT